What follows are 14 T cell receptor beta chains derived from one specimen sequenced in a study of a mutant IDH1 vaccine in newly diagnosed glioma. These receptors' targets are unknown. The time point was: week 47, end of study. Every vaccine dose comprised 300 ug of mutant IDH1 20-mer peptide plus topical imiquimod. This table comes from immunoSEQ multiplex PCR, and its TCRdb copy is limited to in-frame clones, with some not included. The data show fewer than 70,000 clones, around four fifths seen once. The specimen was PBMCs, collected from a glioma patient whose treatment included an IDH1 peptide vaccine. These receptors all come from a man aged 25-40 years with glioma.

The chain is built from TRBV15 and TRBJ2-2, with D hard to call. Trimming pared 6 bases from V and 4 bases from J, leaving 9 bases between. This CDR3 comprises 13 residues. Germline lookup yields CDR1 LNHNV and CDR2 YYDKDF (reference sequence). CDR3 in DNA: TGTGCCACCAGATTAGGGCCCACCGGGGAGCTGTTTTTT. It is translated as CATRLGPTGELFF.

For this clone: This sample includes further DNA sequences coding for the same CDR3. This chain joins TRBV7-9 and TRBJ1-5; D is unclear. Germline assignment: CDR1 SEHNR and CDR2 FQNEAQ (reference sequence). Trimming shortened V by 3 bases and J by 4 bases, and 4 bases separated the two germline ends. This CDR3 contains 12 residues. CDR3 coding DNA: TGTGCCAGCAGCTTGGGGAATCAGCCCCAGCATTTT. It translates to CASSLGNQPQHF.

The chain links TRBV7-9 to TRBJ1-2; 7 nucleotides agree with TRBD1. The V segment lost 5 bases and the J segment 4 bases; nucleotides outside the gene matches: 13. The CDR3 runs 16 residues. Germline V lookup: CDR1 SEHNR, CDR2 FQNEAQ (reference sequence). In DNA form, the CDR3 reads TGTGCCAGCAGCGCTCAGACCGGGACAGTAGTCTATGGCTACACCTTC. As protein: CASSAQTGTVVYGYTF.

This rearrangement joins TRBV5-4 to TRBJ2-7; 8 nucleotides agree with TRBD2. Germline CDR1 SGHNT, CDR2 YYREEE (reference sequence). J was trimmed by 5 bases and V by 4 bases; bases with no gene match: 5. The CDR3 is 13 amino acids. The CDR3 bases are TGTGCCAGCAGCCACGGGAGGGGAAACGAGCAGTACTTC. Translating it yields CASSHGRGNEQYF.

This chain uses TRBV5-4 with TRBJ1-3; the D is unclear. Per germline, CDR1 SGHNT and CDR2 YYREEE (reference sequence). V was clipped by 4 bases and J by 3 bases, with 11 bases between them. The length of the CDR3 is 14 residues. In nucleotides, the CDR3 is TGTGCCAGCAGCCATACCCGGAGTGGAAACACCATATATTTT. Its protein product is CASSHTRSGNTIYF.

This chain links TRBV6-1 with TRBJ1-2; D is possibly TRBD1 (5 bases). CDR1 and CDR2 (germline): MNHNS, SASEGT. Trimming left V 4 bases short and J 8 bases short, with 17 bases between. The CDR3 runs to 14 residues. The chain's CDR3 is CASSVRQGVRGYTF. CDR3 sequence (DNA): TGTGCCAGCAGTGTTCGGCAGGGTGTGCGGGGCTACACCTTC.

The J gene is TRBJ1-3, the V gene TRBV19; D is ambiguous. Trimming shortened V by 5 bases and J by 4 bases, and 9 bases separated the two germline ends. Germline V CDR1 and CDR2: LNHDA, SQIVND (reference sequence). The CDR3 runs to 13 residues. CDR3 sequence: CASSAVLGNTIYF. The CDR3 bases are TGTGCCAGTAGTGCAGTACTGGGAAACACCATATATTTT.

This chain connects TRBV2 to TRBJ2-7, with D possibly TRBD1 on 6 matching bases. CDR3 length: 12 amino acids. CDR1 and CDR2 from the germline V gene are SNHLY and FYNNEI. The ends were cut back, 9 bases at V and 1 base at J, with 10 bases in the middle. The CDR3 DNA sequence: TGTGCCAGTACACAGGGATCCTACGAGCAGTACTTC. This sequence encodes CASTQGSYEQYF.

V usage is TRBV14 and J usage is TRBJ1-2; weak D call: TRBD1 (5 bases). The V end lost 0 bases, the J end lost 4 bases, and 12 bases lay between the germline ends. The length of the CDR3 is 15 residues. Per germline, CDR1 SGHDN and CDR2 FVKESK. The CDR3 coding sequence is TGTGCCAGCAGCCAAGATTTCGGGGGGAGCTATGGCTACACCTTC. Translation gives CASSQDFGGSYGYTF.

The CDR3 region has the DNA TGTGCCAGCTCGACCGGGAAAGGTGAGCAGTTCTTC. The encoded protein is CASSTGKGEQFF. The chain uses TRBV18 and TRBJ2-1; possible D gene TRBD2, 5 bases. In germline, CDR1 is KGHSH, CDR2 LQKENI. The CDR3 runs 12 residues. Trimming shortened V by 6 bases and J by 9 bases, and 12 bases separated the two germline ends.

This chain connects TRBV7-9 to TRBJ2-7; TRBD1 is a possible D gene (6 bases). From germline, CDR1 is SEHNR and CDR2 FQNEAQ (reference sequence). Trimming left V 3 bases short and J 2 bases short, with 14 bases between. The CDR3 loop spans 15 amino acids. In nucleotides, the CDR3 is TGTGCCAGCAGCTTTCAGGGGAAGGTTCCCTACGAGCAGTACTTC. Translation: CASSFQGKVPYEQYF.

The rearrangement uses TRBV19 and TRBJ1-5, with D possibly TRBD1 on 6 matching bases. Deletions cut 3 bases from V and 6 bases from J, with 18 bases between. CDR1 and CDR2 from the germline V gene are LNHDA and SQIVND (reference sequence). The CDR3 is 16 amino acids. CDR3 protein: CASSITFGGRFQPQHF. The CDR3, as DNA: TGTGCCAGTAGTATTACATTCGGGGGGCGCTTTCAGCCCCAGCATTTT.

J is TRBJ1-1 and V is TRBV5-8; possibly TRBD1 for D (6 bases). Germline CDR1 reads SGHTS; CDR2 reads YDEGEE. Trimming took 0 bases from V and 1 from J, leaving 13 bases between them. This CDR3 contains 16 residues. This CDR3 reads CASSLVVGGPNTEAFF. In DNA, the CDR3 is TGTGCCAGCAGCTTGGTTGTCGGGGGGCCGAACACTGAAGCTTTCTTT.

The CDR3 nucleotides read TGTGCCAGCAGACCGGGACAGGGGGCCTACGAGCAGTACTTC. It codes for CASRPGQGAYEQYF. The V gene is TRBV28, the J gene TRBJ2-7; 11 nucleotides align to TRBD1. The CDR3 extends over 14 amino acids. V lost 6 bases and J lost 2; bases outside the gene matches: 3. CDR1 MDHEN and CDR2 SYDVKM come from the germline V gene.